This T cell receptor beta chain was sequenced in a study of T cells in localized non-small cell lung cancer. Only in-frame clones appear in the TCRdb table, and some are missing; sequencing was by immunoSEQ multiplex PCR. The profile shows about 5,400 clones, 85% of them singletons. Germline-derived CDR1 and CDR2 are MGHDK and SYGVNS. Trimming removed 6 bases at V and 8 bases at J, with 13 bases between. This CDR3 has 12 residues. The receptor comes from a woman aged 40 to 75 with stage II lung adenocarcinoma. V is TRBV25-1 and J is TRBJ1-1; TRBD1 is a possible D gene (5 bases). Sequences were derived from PBMCs, sampled before any cancer treatment. The CDR3 here is CASRLLGGEAFF. In nucleotides, the CDR3 is TGTGCCAGCAGACTACTTGGGGGGGAAGCTTTCTTT.